Described below is a single T cell receptor beta chain sequence and its context. One end of the junction is discordant with germline, which a read error may explain. CDR3 size: 14 residues. From germline, CDR1 is LGHDT and CDR2 YNNKEL (reference sequence). The data derive from a study of blood T cell repertoires in COVID-19. Study in general: The samples span acute and convalescent COVID-19 from the United States, Italy and Spain. PBMCs, B-cell-depleted T cells, or T cells provided the cDNA or gDNA that made up the material.

Which cohort a participant joined came from the clinical history participants gave. Method: immunoSEQ multiplex PCR; TCRdb's copy keeps in-frame clones and lacks some. The data hold about 250,000 clones, with around 85% observed a single time. Sequences were obtained from PBMCs or T cells enriched from blood (not recorded which). The chain carries TRBV3-1 (or the pseudogene TRBV3-2) and TRBJ2-7; no clear D. The receptor's source is a woman in her 50s with acute COVID-19. The CDR3, as DNA: TGTGCCAGCAGCCGAACGGCGGTCTCCCACGAGCAGTACTTC. Translating it yields CASSRTAVSHEQYF.